The T cell receptor (beta chain) under discussion was sequenced for a study of beta chain features in type 1 diabetes (dated by TCRdb to the late 2010s). A note on the overall study: Patients and healthy donors did not differ in mean age, gender distribution, total cell number or subset yield. A total of roughly 99,000,000 sorted cells were examined across all samples, and the number of cells per subset was strongly correlated with RNA yield. In the study, recently diagnosed type 1 diabetes patients and matched healthy donors were compared on the TCRB repertoires of their sorted circulating CD4+ T cell subsets. Regulatory and stem cell-like memory subsets were isolated from only 8 patients and roughly eight healthy donors, whereas naive and central memory subsets came from all 28 donors.

Between the V and J ends, shortened by 5 bases and 0 bases respectively, the junction contains 8 bases. Via the germline V gene, CDR1 is SGHRS and CDR2 YFSETQ. The CDR3 measures 14 amino acids from cysteine to phenylalanine. The CDR3 DNA has 42 bases and is translated from base 1. The entire isolated RNA was reverse transcribed using the High Capacity cDNA Reverse Transcription Kit, and thus expressed TCRB transcripts were sequenced. Deep immunoSEQ sequencing was applied to naive, central memory and regulatory T cell samples, giving an average of roughly 3.5 million total reads per sample. Sorted cells were lysed in RLT buffer and RNA was extracted with DNase-treated RNeasy Micro or Mini kits, depending on cell number. Each cell subset was processed on its own to prevent cross-contamination, while patient and healthy donor samples were processed together. The immunoSEQ multiplex PCR was used to amplify TCRB sequences from cDNA, generating 87-bp fragments that spanned the CDR3 region. Sequencing of the amplicons was performed on the Illumina HiSeq platform. As for how the authors treated the data: Synthetic template baselines were used to correct PCR bias computationally, reads within Hamming distance 2 were collapsed, and singletons that could not be merged were discarded. By aligning reads against IMGT, V, D and J genes, CDR3 length, and insertions or deletions at six rearrangement sites were assigned. Within each subset, clonotype counts were normalized to sorted cell number, and only after that were true diversity and Gini coefficients computed with the tcR R package. The overlap coefficient, calculated on TCRB nucleotide sequences, was used to quantify repertoire sharing. As a proxy for the pre-selection repertoire, out-of-frame TCRB sequences from naive cells were analyzed. TCRdb took this table from immuneACCESS and kept in-frame rearrangements with V and J called. Such tables lack part of the clones; where checked against another copy, unresolved V genes explain under half of the gap, and the rest is unexplained. V, J and clone size are taken as reported in that table, and D and trimming were inferred from the DNA itself. The sample table holds under 900,000 clones, of which 17% were seen once. About 0.025% of the sample lies in the top ten.

Beyond this particular receptor, the publication reports: Naive, central memory and regulatory TCRB repertoires appeared to be more alike among patients than among healthy donors. HLA sub-analyses involved small numbers of individuals, so any influence of HLA type on TCRB rearrangement remained unresolved. PCR may preferentially amplify shorter templates, but because patient and control samples were amplified and corrected together, any resulting skew would affect both groups equally. Because cDNA was sequenced instead of genomic DNA, activated cells with high expression could be over-represented, although the groups did not differ in activation or CD3 levels. Fewer insertions and more nucleotide deletions at VDJ recombination sites were observed in patients with type 1 diabetes, implying thymic rearrangement abnormalities. Type 1 diabetes patients showed a moderate but significant shortening of TCRB CDR3 length in all four CD4+ subsets.

A single peripheral blood draw of approximately 110 mL on average was collected from each donor into heparinised tubes. A BD FACSAria II and a panel including CD45RO, CCR7, CD25, CD127, CD95 and CD27 were used to sort naive, central memory, regulatory and stem cell-like memory CD4+ T cells. Purity was above 95% for every sorted population. PBMCs were separated immediately by Lymphoprep density gradient centrifugation and were stained directly, without being cultured. Samples were stained and sorted in pairs, with one healthy donor and one patient per experiment, so that batch effects were minimized. A remark on this clone: No antigen is known for it. No base-level quality is on record; no much larger clone is a single base apart.

The receptor was derived from a woman between 18 and 29 years old in good health. Sequencing was carried out using naive CD4+ T cells from blood. Sample cell subset or site, as interpreted from the label and publication: true naive CD4+ T cells. Recombination linked TRBV5-1 to TRBJ2-2; the D gene lacks a confident call. The CDR3 region reads CASRTDTNTGELFF. The DNA sequence is TGCGCCAGCAGGACGGATACGAACACCGGGGAGCTGTTTTTT.